These 11 T cell receptor beta chains were all obtained from the same sample, sequenced in a study of Ad26.COV2.S vaccination and SARS-CoV-2 variants. This sample's treatment: approximately 18 received Ad26.COV2.S at low or high dose, single or two shots; 5 received placebo; per-sample allocation not given. Day 63 after the first vaccine or placebo injection was the time point for sampling. Clones were sequenced by immunoSEQ multiplex PCR, and TCRdb holds only the in-frame ones, with some missing. This sample has 350,000 to 500,000 clones, with around 90% found just once. Source: peripheral blood, taken in a trial of Ad26.COV2.S vaccine versus placebo. Receptor source: a person aged 18-65 years who received the Ad26.COV2.S COVID-19 vaccine or a placebo.

V usage is TRBV4-2 and J usage is TRBJ2-1; no firm D call. This CDR3 has 15 amino acids. Germline V lookup: CDR1 LGHNA, CDR2 YNFKEQ. Deletions cut 6 bases from V and 0 bases from J, with 12 bases between. The CDR3 loop reads CASSTDLLSYNEQFF. The CDR3 DNA follows: TGTGCCAGCAGTACGGATTTACTCTCCTACAATGAGCAGTTCTTC.

V is TRBV18 and J is TRBJ2-1, with TRBD2 identical over 11 bases. Trimming took 2 bases from V and 9 from J; bases not matched to a gene: 9. Germline loops: CDR1 KGHSH, CDR2 LQKENI. This CDR3 contains 16 residues. This chain's CDR3 is CASSPYLTSGSIEQFF. The DNA for the CDR3 is TGTGCCAGCTCACCATATCTAACTAGCGGGAGTATTGAGCAGTTCTTC.

V is TRBV9 and J is TRBJ1-6, with TRBD1 matching over 8 bases. CDR1 SGDLS and CDR2 YYNGEE come from the germline V gene. The CDR3 totals 17 residues. The trim removed 5 bases at V and 8 bases at J, leaving 15 bases unmatched. CDR3 in DNA: TGTGCCAGCAGTTTAGGGCCCCGACAGGGGACACATTCACCCCTCCACTTT. It yields the protein CASSLGPRQGTHSPLHF.

This clone has only a few counts. CDR3 DNA sequence: TGTGCCAGCAGCTTAGGGGAGGGATTGAACACCGGGGAGCTGTTTTTT. It is translated as CASSLGEGLNTGELFF. The V call is TRBV7-9, the J call TRBJ2-2, with 7 bases lining up with TRBD2. Germline CDR1 is SEHNR and CDR2 is FQNEAQ (reference sequence). V gave up 1 base and J gave up 1 base; unmatched junction bases: 3. The CDR3 runs to 16 residues.

The V gene is TRBV2, the J gene TRBJ1-6; D remains ambiguous. The ends were cut back, 4 bases at V and 0 bases at J, with 7 bases in the middle. This CDR3 is built from 15 residues. Germline-derived CDR1 and CDR2 are SNHLY and FYNNEI. The CDR3 DNA is TGTGCCAGCAGTGGGGAGGGCTCCTATAATTCACCCCTCCACTTT. It yields the protein CASSGEGSYNSPLHF. Using reference TRBV2 and TRBJ1-6 for the parts outside the CDR3, the full variable domain is EPEVTQTPSHQVTQMGQEVILRCVPISNHLYFYWYRQILGQKVEFLVSFYNNEISEKSEIFDDQFSVERPDGSNFTLKIRSTKLEDSAMYFCASSGEGSYNSPLHFGNGTRLTVT.

The chain employs TRBV4-1 and TRBJ2-5; the D gene is possibly TRBD2 (5 bases). Germline V gives CDR1 MGHRA, CDR2 YSYEKL. The CDR3 length is 15 residues. V was pared by 4 bases and J by 4 bases, with 16 bases between. The CDR3 here is CASSRSNEAGETQYF. The CDR3 DNA follows: TGCGCCAGCAGCCGATCTAATGAGGCGGGAGAGACCCAGTACTTC.

The chain joins TRBV9 to TRBJ2-7; D not resolved. V shed 0 bases and J shed 0 bases, with 10 bases lying between them. The CDR3 consists of 15 residues. CDR1 is SGDLS, CDR2 YYNGEE, per germline. The CDR3 reads CASSVAATHSYEQYF. In nucleotides, the CDR3 is TGTGCCAGCAGCGTAGCAGCGACTCACTCCTACGAGCAGTACTTC.

The genes are TRBV5-4 and TRBJ2-1, with 8 bases aligning to TRBD2. The CDR3 extends over 18 amino acids. Germline loops: CDR1 SGHNT, CDR2 YYREEE (reference sequence). The V and J ends lost 4 bases and 1 base, in that order; junction bases with no gene match: 13. CDR3 in amino acids: CASSPPGLDDGSYNEQFF. In DNA form, the CDR3 reads TGTGCCAGCAGCCCCCCGGGACTAGATGACGGGTCCTACAATGAGCAGTTCTTC.

The genes are TRBV28 and TRBJ2-1, with 10 bases that match TRBD2. The CDR3 loop spans 16 amino acids. The J segment lost 8 bases and the V segment lost 3 bases, leaving 10 bases of the junction unmatched. Germline loops: CDR1 MDHEN, CDR2 SYDVKM. CDR3 amino acids: CASSFSAASGSYEQFF. The CDR3 DNA follows: TGTGCCAGCAGTTTCTCGGCAGCTAGCGGGAGCTATGAGCAGTTCTTC.

The chain links TRBV7-6 to TRBJ2-2; 9 bases are shared with TRBD2. CDR3 length equals 15 residues. V shed 4 bases and J 3 bases; nucleotides not matched to a gene: 3. CDR1 and CDR2 from the germline V gene are SGHVS and FNYEAQ. The CDR3 bases are TGTGCCAGCAGCTGGACTAGCGAGTACACCGGGGAGCTGTTTTTT. Residues: CASSWTSEYTGELFF.

The rearrangement uses TRBV7-6 and TRBJ2-7; TRBD2 aligns across 8 bases. In germline, CDR1 is SGHVS, CDR2 FNYEAQ. The CDR3 is 13 amino acids. The V segment lost 5 bases and the J segment 6 bases; nucleotides outside the gene matches: 6. CDR3 sequence (DNA): TGTGCCAGCAGCCAAGGGACTAGTGGCGAGCAGTACTTC. Its protein product is CASSQGTSGEQYF.